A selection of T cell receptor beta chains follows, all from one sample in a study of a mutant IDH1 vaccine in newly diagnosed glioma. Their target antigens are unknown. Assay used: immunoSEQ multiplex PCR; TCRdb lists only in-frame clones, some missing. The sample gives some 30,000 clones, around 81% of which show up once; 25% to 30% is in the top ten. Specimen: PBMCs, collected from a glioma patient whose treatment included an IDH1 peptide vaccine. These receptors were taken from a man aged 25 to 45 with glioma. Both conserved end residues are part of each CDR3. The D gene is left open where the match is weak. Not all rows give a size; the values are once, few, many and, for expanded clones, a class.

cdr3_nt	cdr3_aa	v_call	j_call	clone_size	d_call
TGTGCCAGCAGTTTTACTACTCAAGGAGAGACCCAGTACTTC	CASSFTTQGETQYF	TRBV6-1	TRBJ2-5	NA	NA
TGTGCCAGCAGTTTAAGCCCTGCGCCGGGCAGGTACACCTTC	CASSLSPAPGRYTF	TRBV28	TRBJ1-2	NA	NA
TGTGCCAGCAGTAGGATCGGGCCTAATGAAAAACTGTTTTTT	CASSRIGPNEKLFF	TRBV27	TRBJ1-4	few	NA
TGTGCCAGCAGCCCAAGACAGGGAGCTAACTATGGCTACACCTTC	CASSPRQGANYGYTF	TRBV9	TRBJ1-2	NA	TRBD1
TGCGCCAGCAGCCCAACAGTTTCTCGCGGCACCGGGGAGCTGTTTTTT	CASSPTVSRGTGELFF	TRBV5-1	TRBJ2-2	NA	NA
TGTGCCTGGGGGGAGGGGGGAATGAACACTGAAGCTTTCTTT	CAWGEGGMNTEAFF	TRBV30	TRBJ1-1	NA	NA
TGCGCCAGCAGCCAAGAGTGGGACAGGGCGACTGAAGCTTTCTTT	CASSQEWDRATEAFF	TRBV4-3	TRBJ1-1	once	TRBD1
TGTGCCAGCAGTGGCCCCGGGGACAGGATGAACACTGAAGCTTTCTTT	CASSGPGDRMNTEAFF	TRBV2	TRBJ1-1	few	TRBD1
TGTGCCAGCAGTTTTAAAGGGGGGAGGTTGAATGAGCAGTTCTTC	CASSFKGGRLNEQFF	TRBV27	TRBJ2-1	NA	NA
TGTGCCTGGAGTGGACAGGGGAATGAGCAGTTCTTC	CAWSGQGNEQFF	TRBV30	TRBJ2-1	NA	TRBD1
TGTGCCTGGAGCGGACCTTCCGGGACTGAAGCTTTCTTT	CAWSGPSGTEAFF	TRBV30	TRBJ1-1	few	NA
TGTGCCAGCAGCTTGGGCAGGGGCCCCTACGAGCAGTACTTC	CASSLGRGPYEQYF	TRBV5-6	TRBJ2-7	once	NA
TGTGCCAGCAGTGACACTGCGACAGTGAACACTGAAGCTTTCTTT	CASSDTATVNTEAFF	TRBV2	TRBJ1-1	NA	NA
TGTGCCTGGAGTGGTGGGGGGGATTATGGCTACACCTTC	CAWSGGGDYGYTF	TRBV30	TRBJ1-2	NA	NA
TGTGCCTGGAGCCAGGGGCGCAACGAGCAGTACTTC	CAWSQGRNEQYF	TRBV30	TRBJ2-7	NA	NA
TGCGCCAGCAGCCAAACGAACAGGGACACCGGGGAGCTGTTTTTT	CASSQTNRDTGELFF	TRBV4-3	TRBJ2-2	NA	NA
TGTGCCAGCAGCTCGTTCTCCCGGGTCCTAAGGGGAGAGACCCAGTACTTC	CASSSFSRVLRGETQYF	TRBV7-9	TRBJ2-5	NA	NA
TGCAGCGTAACCTACGGGGGCCGCTACAATGAGCAGTTCTTC	CSVTYGGRYNEQFF	TRBV29-1	TRBJ2-1	NA	NA
TGCGCCAGCAGCTTGAGGGGACAGAGTCGGGACGAGCAGTACTTC	CASSLRGQSRDEQYF	TRBV5-1	TRBJ2-7	NA	TRBD1
TGTGCCAGTTCTCCCGTGGGGGGTACCGGGGAGCTGTTTTTT	CASSPVGGTGELFF	TRBV6-5	TRBJ2-2	NA	NA
TGTGCCAGCAGCTTGGGAGTCGCCGATACGCAGTATTTT	CASSLGVADTQYF	TRBV7-2	TRBJ2-3	NA	NA
TGTGCCAGTAGTATAGATGAAGGGGTTGGGAACACTGAAGCTTTCTTT	CASSIDEGVGNTEAFF	TRBV19	TRBJ1-1	NA	NA
TGCGCCAGCAGCGCGCAGGGAGGCGAGCAGTACTTC	CASSAQGGEQYF	TRBV5-1	TRBJ2-7	NA	NA
TGTGCCAGCAGCTTAACGAGTAGGAACACTGAAGCTTTCTTT	CASSLTSRNTEAFF	TRBV7-3	TRBJ1-1	NA	NA
TGTGCCAGCAGTTACGATGGCAGCTCTAACTATGGCTACACCTTC	CASSYDGSSNYGYTF	TRBV6-5	TRBJ1-2	NA	NA
TGTGCCAGCAGCTTGGTCCCGGTTGGGAGGGCTAATTCACCCCTCCACTTT	CASSLVPVGRANSPLHF	TRBV5-4	TRBJ1-6	NA	NA
TGTGCCAGCAGCTCAGGGGACTCGACCAATGAAAAACTGTTTTTT	CASSSGDSTNEKLFF	TRBV5-6	TRBJ1-4	NA	NA
TGCAGCGTTGAAGAGGTAGCGAGCTCCTACAATGAGCAGTTCTTC	CSVEEVASSYNEQFF	TRBV29-1	TRBJ2-1	NA	NA
TGTACCAGCAGTCTAGCGGAGCTAGCCAAAAACATTCAGTACTTC	CTSSLAELAKNIQYF	TRBV2	TRBJ2-4	NA	TRBD2
TGTGCCAGCAGCAGGGAGGGCACTGAAGCTTTCTTT	CASSREGTEAFF	TRBV6-1	TRBJ1-1	NA	NA
TGTGCCACCAGCAGAGTTTGTTTT	CATSRVCF	TRBV15	TRBJ1-4	few	NA
TGTGCCAGCAGTGCCGGGGGAGGCACCAATGAAAAACTGTTTTTT	CASSAGGGTNEKLFF	TRBV9	TRBJ1-4	NA	NA
TGCAGCGTCGGAGCGGGAGGAGTGGAGACCCAGTACTTC	CSVGAGGVETQYF	TRBV29-1	TRBJ2-5	NA	TRBD2
TGTGCCAGCAGCCTTGGGATTAACGGAGGGAACACCGGGGAGCTGTTTTTT	CASSLGINGGNTGELFF	TRBV7-8	TRBJ2-2	NA	NA
TGCGCCAGCAGCCCCCGTGGCACCAACACCGGGGAGCTGTTTTTT	CASSPRGTNTGELFF	TRBV4-1	TRBJ2-2	once	NA
TGCGCCAGCAGGCGAAGGGACAACTCCTACAATGAGCAGTTCTTC	CASRRRDNSYNEQFF	TRBV4-1	TRBJ2-1	NA	NA
TGTGCCAGCAGCCCCCCCCGAGGAGATACGCAGTATTTT	CASSPPRGDTQYF	TRBV13	TRBJ2-3	NA	NA
TGCGCCAGCAGCCAAGGGGTGGCTAATGAAAAACTGTTTTTT	CASSQGVANEKLFF	TRBV4-1	TRBJ1-4	few	NA
TGTGCCAGCAGCTTAGTTGGGGGGAAAATGGAGTCAGATACGCAGTATTTT	CASSLVGGKMESDTQYF	TRBV7-6	TRBJ2-3	few	NA
TGTGCCAGCAGCTTAGAGGCAGGGGTTCCCACCGGGGAGCTGTTTTTT	CASSLEAGVPTGELFF	TRBV7-9	TRBJ2-2	NA	NA
TGTGCCAGTAGTATTGATGGGGGGGCCAGCACTGAAGCTTTCTTT	CASSIDGGASTEAFF	TRBV19	TRBJ1-1	once	NA
TGTGCCAGCAGTTTGACGGACTTGAACACTGAAGCTTTCTTT	CASSLTDLNTEAFF	TRBV5-5	TRBJ1-1	NA	NA
TGCGCCAGCAGCCAAGATAGGAGCGGGGGGGCTTACAATGAGCAGTTCTTC	CASSQDRSGGAYNEQFF	TRBV4-3	TRBJ2-1	NA	TRBD2
TGCGCCAGCAGCCTTCTTGTTCGGCTGGCACCCTCCAACTATGGCTACACCTTC	CASSLLVRLAPSNYGYTF	TRBV4-1	TRBJ1-2	NA	NA
TGTGCCAGCAGCGTAGCGACACCAGATAAATCACCCCTCCACTTT	CASSVATPDKSPLHF	TRBV9	TRBJ1-6	NA	NA
TGTGCCAGCAGCGTAGCCTCGGGACAGCCTGCACCCCTCCACTTT	CASSVASGQPAPLHF	TRBV9	TRBJ1-6	NA	TRBD1